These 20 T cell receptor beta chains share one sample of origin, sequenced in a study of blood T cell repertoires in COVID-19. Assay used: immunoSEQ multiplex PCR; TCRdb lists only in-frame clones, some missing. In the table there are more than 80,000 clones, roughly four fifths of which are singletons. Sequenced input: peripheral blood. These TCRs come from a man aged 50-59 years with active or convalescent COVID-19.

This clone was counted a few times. CDR3 sequence (DNA): TGTGCCAGCAGCAAAGTGCGGACACCTTATCAGCCCCAGCATTTT. Translation: CASSKVRTPYQPQHF. The V call is TRBV21-1, the J call TRBJ1-5; the listed D gene, TRBD1, was not tested against the DNA. TRBV21-1 is a documented pseudogene. The CDR3 consists of 15 residues.

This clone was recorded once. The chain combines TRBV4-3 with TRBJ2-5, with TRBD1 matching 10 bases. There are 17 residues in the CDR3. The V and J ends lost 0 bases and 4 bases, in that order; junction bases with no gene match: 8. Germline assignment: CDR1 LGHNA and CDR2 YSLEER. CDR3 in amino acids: CASSQDGPGQGRETQYF. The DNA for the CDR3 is TGCGCCAGCAGCCAAGACGGTCCGGGACAGGGGAGAGAGACCCAGTACTTC.

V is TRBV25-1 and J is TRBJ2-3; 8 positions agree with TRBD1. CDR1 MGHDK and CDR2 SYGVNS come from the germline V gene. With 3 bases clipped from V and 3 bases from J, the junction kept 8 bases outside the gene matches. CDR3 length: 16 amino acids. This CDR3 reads CASSDPSRGRTDTQYF. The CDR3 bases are TGTGCCAGCAGTGACCCCAGCAGGGGGCGGACAGATACGCAGTATTTT. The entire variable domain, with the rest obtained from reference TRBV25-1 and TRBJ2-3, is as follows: EADIYQTPRYLVIGTGKKITLECSQTMGHDKMYWYQQDPGMELHLIHYSYGVNSTEKGDLSSESTVSRIRTEHFPLTLESARPSHTSQYLCASSDPSRGRTDTQYFGPGTRLTVL.

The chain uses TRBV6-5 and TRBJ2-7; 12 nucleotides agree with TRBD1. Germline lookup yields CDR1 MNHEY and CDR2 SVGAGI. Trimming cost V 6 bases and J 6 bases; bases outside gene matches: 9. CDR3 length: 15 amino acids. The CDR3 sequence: CASRVPGQGAGEQYV. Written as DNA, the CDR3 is TGTGCCAGCAGGGTTCCGGGACAGGGGGCGGGCGAGCAGTACGTC.

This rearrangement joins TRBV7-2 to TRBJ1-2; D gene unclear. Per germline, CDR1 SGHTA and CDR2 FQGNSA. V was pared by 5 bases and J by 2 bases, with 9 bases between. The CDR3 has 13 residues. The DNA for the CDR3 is TGTGCCAGCAGCCCCGGTATGAACTATGGCTACACCTTC. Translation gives CASSPGMNYGYTF.

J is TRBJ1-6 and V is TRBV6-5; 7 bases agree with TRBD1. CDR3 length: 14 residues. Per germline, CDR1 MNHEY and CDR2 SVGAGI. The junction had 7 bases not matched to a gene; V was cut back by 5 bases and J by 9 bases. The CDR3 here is CASSRDSPSSPLHF. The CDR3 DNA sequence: TGTGCCAGCAGTAGGGACAGCCCAAGTTCACCCCTCCACTTT.

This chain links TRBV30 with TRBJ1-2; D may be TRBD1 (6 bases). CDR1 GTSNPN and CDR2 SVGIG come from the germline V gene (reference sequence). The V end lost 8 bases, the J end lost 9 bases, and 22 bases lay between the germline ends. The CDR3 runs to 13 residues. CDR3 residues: CAGGGHQDSRYTF. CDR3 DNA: TGTGCCGGCGGGGGACATCAGGATTCACGCTACACCTTC.

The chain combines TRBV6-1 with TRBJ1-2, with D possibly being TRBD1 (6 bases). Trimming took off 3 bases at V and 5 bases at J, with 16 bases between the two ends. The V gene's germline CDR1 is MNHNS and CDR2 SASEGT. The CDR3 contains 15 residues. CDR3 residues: CASSDNRELKYGYTF. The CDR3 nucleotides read TGTGCCAGCAGTGATAACAGGGAATTGAAGTATGGCTACACCTTC.

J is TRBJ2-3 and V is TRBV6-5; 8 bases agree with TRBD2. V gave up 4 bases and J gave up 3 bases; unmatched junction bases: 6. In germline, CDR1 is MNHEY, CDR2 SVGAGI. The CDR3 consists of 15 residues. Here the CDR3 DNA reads TGTGCCAGCAGTTCCCCCGGGGGGGCTACAGATACGCAGTATTTT. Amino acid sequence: CASSSPGGATDTQYF.

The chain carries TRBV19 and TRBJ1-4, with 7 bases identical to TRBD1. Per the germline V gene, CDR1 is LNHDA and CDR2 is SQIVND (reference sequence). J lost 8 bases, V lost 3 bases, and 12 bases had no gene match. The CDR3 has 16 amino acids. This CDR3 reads CASSIAATGFTEKLFF. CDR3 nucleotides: TGTGCCAGTAGTATCGCGGCGACAGGGTTTACCGAAAAACTGTTTTTT.

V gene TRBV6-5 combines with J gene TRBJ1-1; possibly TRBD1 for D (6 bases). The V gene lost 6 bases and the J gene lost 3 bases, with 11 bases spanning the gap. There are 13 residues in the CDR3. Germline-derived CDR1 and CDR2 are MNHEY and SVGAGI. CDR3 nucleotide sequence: TGTGCCAGCAGGGTACAGGGAGACACTGAAGCTTTCTTT. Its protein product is CASRVQGDTEAFF.

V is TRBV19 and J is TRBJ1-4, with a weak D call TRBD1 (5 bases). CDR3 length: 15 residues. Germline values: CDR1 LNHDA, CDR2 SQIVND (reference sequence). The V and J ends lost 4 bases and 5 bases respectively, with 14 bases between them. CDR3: CASSRGTMLNEKLFF. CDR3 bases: TGTGCCAGTAGTAGGGGGACTATGTTGAATGAAAAACTGTTTTTT.

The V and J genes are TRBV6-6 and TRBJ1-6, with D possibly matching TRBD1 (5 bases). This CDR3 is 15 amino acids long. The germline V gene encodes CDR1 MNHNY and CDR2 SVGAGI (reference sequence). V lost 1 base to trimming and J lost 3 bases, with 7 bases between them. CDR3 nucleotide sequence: TGTGCCAGCAGTTACTGGGGGGACTATAATTCACCCCTCCACTTT. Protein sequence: CASSYWGDYNSPLHF.

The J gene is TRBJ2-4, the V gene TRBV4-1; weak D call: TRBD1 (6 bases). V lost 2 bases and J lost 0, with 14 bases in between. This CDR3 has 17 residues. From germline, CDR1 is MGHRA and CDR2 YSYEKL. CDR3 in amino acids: CASSQSRTEKAKNIQYF. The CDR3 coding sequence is TGCGCCAGCAGCCAATCAAGGACAGAAAAAGCCAAAAACATTCAGTACTTC.

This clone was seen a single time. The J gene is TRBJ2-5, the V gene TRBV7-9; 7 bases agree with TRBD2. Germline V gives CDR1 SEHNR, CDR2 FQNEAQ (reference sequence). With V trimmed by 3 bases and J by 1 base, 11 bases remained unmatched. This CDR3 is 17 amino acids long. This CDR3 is CASSLVYQRGFQETQYF. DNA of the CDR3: TGTGCCAGCAGCTTGGTATATCAGCGGGGATTCCAAGAGACCCAGTACTTC.

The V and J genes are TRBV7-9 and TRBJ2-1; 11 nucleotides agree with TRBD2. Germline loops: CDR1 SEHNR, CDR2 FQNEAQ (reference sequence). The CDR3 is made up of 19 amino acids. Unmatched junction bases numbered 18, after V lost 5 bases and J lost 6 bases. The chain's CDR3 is CASSPQGVVAGGPVNEQFF. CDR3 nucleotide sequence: TGTGCCAGCAGCCCCCAGGGGGTTGTAGCGGGGGGGCCGGTCAATGAGCAGTTCTTC. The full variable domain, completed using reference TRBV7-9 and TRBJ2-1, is DTGVSQNPRHKITKRGQNVTFRCDPISEHNRLYWYRQTLGQGPEFLTYFQNEAQLEKSRLLSDRFSAERPKGSFSTLEIQRTEQGDSAMYLCASSPQGVVAGGPVNEQFFGPGTRLTVL.

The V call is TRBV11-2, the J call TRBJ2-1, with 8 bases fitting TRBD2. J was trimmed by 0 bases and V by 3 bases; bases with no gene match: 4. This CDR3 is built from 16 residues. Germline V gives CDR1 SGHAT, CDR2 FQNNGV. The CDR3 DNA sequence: TGTGCCAGCAGCTTGACGGGGGGGGCCTCCTACAATGAGCAGTTCTTC. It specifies CASSLTGGASYNEQFF.

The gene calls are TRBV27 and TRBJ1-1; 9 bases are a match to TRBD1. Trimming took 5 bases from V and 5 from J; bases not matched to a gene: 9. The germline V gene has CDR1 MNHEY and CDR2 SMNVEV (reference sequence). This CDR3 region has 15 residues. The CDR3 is CASSANRGRGTEAFF. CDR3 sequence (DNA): TGTGCCAGCAGTGCAAACAGGGGGCGAGGTACTGAAGCTTTCTTT.

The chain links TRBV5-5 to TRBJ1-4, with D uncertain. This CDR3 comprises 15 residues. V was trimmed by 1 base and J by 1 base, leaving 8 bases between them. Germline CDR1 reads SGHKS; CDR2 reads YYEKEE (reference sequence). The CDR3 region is CASSLTVGTNEKLFF. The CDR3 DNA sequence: TGTGCCAGCAGCTTGACAGTGGGAACTAATGAAAAACTGTTTTTT.

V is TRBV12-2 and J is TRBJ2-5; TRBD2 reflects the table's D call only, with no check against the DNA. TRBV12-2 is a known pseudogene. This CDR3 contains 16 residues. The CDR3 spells CASRIAGGPTQETQYF. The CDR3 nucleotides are TGTGCAAGTCGCATAGCGGGGGGGCCTACCCAAGAGACCCAGTACTTC.